This passage covers 8 T cell receptor beta chains from one sample sequenced in a study of shared clonotypes between healthy human individuals. Clones were sequenced by immunoSEQ multiplex PCR, and TCRdb holds only the in-frame ones, with some missing. The data contain about 770,000 clones, roughly 72% of them singletons. The source material was memory CD4+ T cells sorted from blood. The subset here: CD45RA-negative fraction. The receptors here all came from a woman aged 25 to 45 in good health.

This clone was seen more than once but under ten times. This sequence joins TRBV9 and TRBJ1-2, with D perhaps matching TRBD1 (5 bases). Germline CDR1 reads SGDLS; CDR2 reads YYNGEE. Trimming removed 0 bases from V and 3 bases from J, with 9 bases in between. The CDR3 extends over 14 amino acids. As DNA, the CDR3 is TGTGCCAGCAGCGTAGATGTAGGGGACTATGGCTACACCTTC. Amino acids: CASSVDVGDYGYTF.

The V gene is TRBV19, the J gene TRBJ1-1, with a weak D call TRBD1 (5 bases). The CDR3 totals 13 residues. CDR1 and CDR2 (germline): LNHDA, SQIVND (reference sequence). V lost 7 bases and J lost 0, with 9 bases in between. The chain's CDR3 is CASKGTVNTEAFF. The DNA for the CDR3 is TGTGCCAGTAAGGGGACGGTGAACACTGAAGCTTTCTTT.

This rearrangement joins TRBV19 to TRBJ2-7, with 13 bases that match TRBD2. Germline CDR1 is LNHDA and CDR2 is SQIVND (reference sequence). V lost 3 bases, J lost 3 bases, and 2 bases stayed unmatched. The CDR3 spans 15 residues. The CDR3 is CASSMRTSGGYEQYF. The DNA of the CDR3 is TGTGCCAGTAGTATGAGGACTAGCGGGGGCTACGAGCAGTACTTC.

As to this clone: The junction and the germline gene differ at one end; a read error may be behind it. The chain joins TRBV5-4 to TRBJ1-1, with D perhaps TRBD1 (6 bases). CDR1 and CDR2 (germline): SGHNT, YYREEE (reference sequence). The CDR3 covers 14 residues. DNA of the CDR3: TGTGCCAGCAGCTGGGGGACACAAAACGGTGGCCGGGTCTTT. This sequence encodes CASSWGTQNGGRVF.

The genes are TRBV4-1 and TRBJ2-7; TRBD1 or TRBD2 may be the D gene (5 bases each). V lost 4 bases and J 0 bases, leaving 13 bases between the germline ends. This CDR3 contains 15 residues. From germline, CDR1 is MGHRA and CDR2 YSYEKL. The DNA for the CDR3 is TGCGCCAGCAGCCCTAGGGACGTAAGCTCCTACGAGCAGTACTTC. Amino acid sequence: CASSPRDVSSYEQYF.

This clone was seen only a few times. This chain links TRBV18 with TRBJ2-3, with unresolved D. The CDR3 consists of 15 residues. V lost 1 base to trimming and J lost 3 bases, with 11 bases between them. CDR1 is KGHSH, CDR2 LQKENI, per germline. CDR3: CASSPRRSETDTQYF. The CDR3 DNA is TGTGCCAGCTCACCACGGCGGTCCGAGACAGATACGCAGTATTTT. Full variable domain (missing parts from reference TRBV18 and TRBJ2-3): NAGVMQNPRHLVRRRGQEARLRCSPMKGHSHVYWYRQLPEEGLKFMVYLQKENIIDESGMPKERFSAEFPKEGPSILRIQQVVRGDSAAYFCASSPRRSETDTQYFGPGTRLTVL.

The chain joins TRBV7-3 to TRBJ2-6; D is unresolved. Germline V CDR1 and CDR2: SGHTA, FQGTGA. The CDR3 covers 17 residues. Trimming shortened V by 1 base and J by 2 bases, and 12 bases separated the two germline ends. Written as DNA, the CDR3 is TGTGCCAGCAGCTTAAATATGTTGGGAACTGGGGCCAACGTCCTGACTTTC. This gives the protein CASSLNMLGTGANVLTF.

This CDR3 is CASSPRKLSVEQYF. CDR3 nucleotide sequence: TGTGCCAGCAGCCCCCGCAAATTGTCAGTCGAGCAGTACTTC. J is TRBJ2-7 and V is TRBV28; D gene ambiguous. The germline V and J ends were trimmed by 6 bases and 6 bases, with 18 bases remaining between them. Germline CDR1 reads MDHEN; CDR2 reads SYDVKM. The CDR3 consists of 14 residues.